This T cell receptor (beta chain) was recorded in a study of shared clonotypes between healthy human individuals. Germline CDR1 reads LGHNA; CDR2 reads YSLEER. CDR3 size: 14 residues. V lost 0 bases to trimming and J lost 2 bases, with 8 bases between them. Naive CD8 cells lacked CD45RO and underwent positive selection for CCR7, leaving out terminally differentiated effector memory CD45RA+ cells. The repertoire was sequenced with immunoSEQ multiplex PCR; TCRdb's copy has only in-frame clones and lacks some. The sample holds over 2 million clones; approximately 95% are singletons and the top ten take 1.1%.

Source material: naive CD8+ T cells sorted from blood. This TCR was sampled from a man aged 18 to 35 in good health. V and J are TRBV4-3 and TRBJ2-7; no clear D. The CDR3 DNA follows: TGCGCCAGCAGCCAAGATAGGACCACCTACGAGCAGTACTTC. It codes for CASSQDRTTYEQYF.